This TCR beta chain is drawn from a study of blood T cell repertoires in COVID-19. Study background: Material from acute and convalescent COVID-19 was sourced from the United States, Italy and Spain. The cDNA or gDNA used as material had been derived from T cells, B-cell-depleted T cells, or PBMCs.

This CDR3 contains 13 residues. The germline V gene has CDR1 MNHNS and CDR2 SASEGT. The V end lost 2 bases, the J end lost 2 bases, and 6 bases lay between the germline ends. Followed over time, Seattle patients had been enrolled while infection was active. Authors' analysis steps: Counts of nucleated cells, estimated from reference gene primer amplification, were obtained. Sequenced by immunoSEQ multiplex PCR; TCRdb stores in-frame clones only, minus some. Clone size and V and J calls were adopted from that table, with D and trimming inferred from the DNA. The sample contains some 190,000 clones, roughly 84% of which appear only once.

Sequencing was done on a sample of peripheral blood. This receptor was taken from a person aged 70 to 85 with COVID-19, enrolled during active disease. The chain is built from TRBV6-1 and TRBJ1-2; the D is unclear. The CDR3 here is CASSELRNYGYTF. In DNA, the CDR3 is TGTGCCAGCAGTGAATTGAGAAACTATGGCTACACCTTC.